The rows below give T cell receptor beta chains drawn from one sample of a study of cytomegalovirus exposure and HLA in healthy donors. Generated by immunoSEQ multiplex PCR, the TCRdb table keeps only in-frame clones and is missing some. The data show 65,000 to 95,000 clones, about 78% seen once. The specimen was PBMCs. All receptors derive from a male donor in good health and CMV-seropositive. Each CDR3 is given with its conserved first and last residue.

TRBV7-9,TRBJ1-2,CASSQDGLYGYTF
TRBV7-8,TRBJ2-3,CASSLTGRLPDTQYF
TRBV18,TRBJ1-3,CASSSGLPGETGNTIYF
TRBV7-2,TRBJ2-3,CASSYFTDTQYF
TRBV7-6,TRBJ1-4,CATSRGGTNEKLFF
TRBV2,TRBJ2-7,CASRGTGDYEQYF
TRBV2,-,CASSVRSLAPEQYF
TRBV2,TRBJ1-1,CASSGQGNTEAFF
TRBV6-5,TRBJ2-4,CASRGEGRNIQYF
TRBV28,TRBJ2-1,CASSLYQGSSYNEQFF
TRBV11-2,TRBJ2-7,CASSPAASSYEQYF
TRBV6-5,TRBJ2-3,CASSRARTDTQYF
TRBV5-1,TRBJ2-2,CASSPRALPGELFF
TRBV28,TRBJ2-7,CASSLGSSYEQYF
TRBV5-1,TRBJ1-1,CASSQDRPSSEAFF
TRBV14,TRBJ2-7,CASSPLAGGEQYF
TRBV19,TRBJ2-1,CASGLAGVLNEQFF
TRBV9,TRBJ2-1,CASSVLVGAIYNEQFF
TRBV18,TRBJ1-6,CASSPQEGARNSPLHF
TRBV28,TRBJ2-7,CASSLGTGDLDEQYF
TRBV18,TRBJ2-2,CASSKDTGGANTGELFF
TRBV12-5,TRBJ2-2,CASGIGTGRYTGELFF